This T cell receptor beta chain comes out of a study of human T cells and chemical hapten exposure. Study-level background: Patch tests put 0.01% DPC on the upper back, read at 6 days. Minor pooled library volume differences mainly drove per-sample TCR yield variation.

Per germline, CDR1 SQVTM and CDR2 ANQGSEA. The CDR3 runs 12 residues. The V and J ends lost 3 bases and 0 bases respectively, with 6 bases between them. TCRdb ran MiXCR on the RACE reads and lists one entry per CDR3 protein. The data contain 96,000 or so distinct CDR3 sequences, 9% to 9.5% of them singletons. Specified time point: patch test 2, 6 weeks after DPC sensitization. Sample treatment: therapeutic diphenylcyclopropenone sensitization with weekly scalp DPC. V usage is TRBV29-1 and J usage is TRBJ2-7; D is unresolved. This receptor was obtained from a woman between 35 and 50 years old with alopecia areata. Some clones in this sample may be carry-over from other donors' samples. Here the sequenced sample was whole blood, taken in connection with sensitization to the hapten diphenylcyclopropenone (DPC). CDR3 DNA: TGCAGCGTTGACCCGGTCTCCTACGAGCAGTACTTC. It specifies CSVDPVSYEQYF.